A selection of T cell receptor beta chains follows, all from one sample in a study of PD-1 blockade in mismatch repair-deficient tumors. Using immunoSEQ multiplex PCR, the repertoire was profiled, and TCRdb retains in-frame clones only, with some absent. The sample records around 50,000 clones, roughly three quarters being singletons. This material consisted of peripheral blood, taken 4 weeks after starting pembrolizumab. The origin of the receptors is an adult with mismatch repair-deficient cancer. Each CDR3 is given with its conserved first and last residue. D genes are given only for firm matches. For some rows the clone size is stated as once, few or many, or as a class when expanded; others skip it.

size: few; J: TRBJ2-7; V: TRBV7-8; D: TRBD2; DNA: TGTGCCAGCAGCTTGCGGGAGGGGTCCTACGAGCAGTACTTC; CDR3: CASSLREGSYEQYF
size: NA; J: TRBJ2-1; V: TRBV10-1; D: TRBD2; DNA: TGCGCCAGCAGTGAGGCACTAGCGGATAACAATGAGCAGTTCTTC; CDR3: CASSEALADNNEQFF
size: many; J: TRBJ2-7; V: TRBV7-8; D: TRBD2; DNA: TGTGCCAGCAGCTTACAGTACGGGGGGAGCGAGCAGTACTTC; CDR3: CASSLQYGGSEQYF
size: once; J: TRBJ2-1; V: TRBV7-3; D: TRBD2; DNA: TGTGCCAGCAGCCCCCGAAGCGGGAGCAATGAGCAGTTCTTC; CDR3: CASSPRSGSNEQFF
size: NA; J: TRBJ2-4; V: TRBV5-1; D: NA; DNA: TGCGCCAGCAGCCCCCGTCTCGTCCTAGCCAAAAACATTCAGTACTTC; CDR3: CASSPRLVLAKNIQYF
size: NA; J: TRBJ2-3; V: TRBV7-3; D: TRBD2; DNA: TGTGCCAGCAGCCAAAGCGGGAGCGCAGATACGCAGTATTTT; CDR3: CASSQSGSADTQYF
size: NA; J: TRBJ1-5; V: TRBV28; D: NA; DNA: TGTGCCAGCAGTTACCGGGACACTCATCAGCCCCAGCATTTT; CDR3: CASSYRDTHQPQHF
size: NA; J: TRBJ1-3; V: TRBV9; D: NA; DNA: TGTGCCAGCAGCGTAGTCAGGACGGCGGGAAACACCATATATTTT; CDR3: CASSVVRTAGNTIYF
size: NA; J: TRBJ2-6; V: TRBV9; D: TRBD1; DNA: TGTGCCAGCAGCGCCAGGGGGCTCGGGGCCAACGTCCTGACTTTC; CDR3: CASSARGLGANVLTF
size: NA; J: TRBJ2-7; V: TRBV27; D: NA; DNA: TGTGCCAGCAGTTCCGGGACTCCCGGCGGGCAGTACTTC; CDR3: CASSSGTPGGQYF
size: NA; J: TRBJ1-2; V: TRBV19; D: NA; DNA: TGTGCCAGTAGTAGGCAGGGGTACGGCCGCTGGGTCTATGGCTACACCTTC; CDR3: CASSRQGYGRWVYGYTF
size: once; J: TRBJ1-1; V: TRBV2; D: NA; DNA: TGTGCCAGCACACTTTTTGGGAACACTGAAGCTTTCTTT; CDR3: CASTLFGNTEAFF
size: NA; J: TRBJ1-2; V: TRBV29-1; D: NA; DNA: TGCAGCGAAGGCGATTTATATGGCTACACCTTC; CDR3: CSEGDLYGYTF
size: NA; J: TRBJ2-7; V: TRBV6-5; D: TRBD1; DNA: TGTGCCAGCAGTTACCAGGACAGGGGCCCCTACGAGCAGTACTTC; CDR3: CASSYQDRGPYEQYF
size: NA; J: TRBJ2-1; V: TRBV14; D: NA; DNA: TGTGCCAGCAGCCAAGAGTTCCGGGAGTCTTACAATGAGCAGTTCTTC; CDR3: CASSQEFRESYNEQFF
size: few; J: TRBJ2-5; V: TRBV9; D: TRBD2; DNA: TGTGCCAGTAGCGGGAGTCCAGGAGGAGAGACCCAGTACTTC; CDR3: CASSGSPGGETQYF
size: NA; J: TRBJ2-3; V: TRBV7-3; D: NA; DNA: TGTGCCAGCAGCTTATTGGGTCCTGGCACAGATACGCAGTATTTT; CDR3: CASSLLGPGTDTQYF
size: NA; J: TRBJ2-2; V: TRBV5-4; D: NA; DNA: TGTGCCAGCCCGGAATCCACCGGGGAGCTGTTTTTT; CDR3: CASPESTGELFF
size: NA; J: TRBJ2-7; V: TRBV7-9; D: TRBD1; DNA: TGTGCCAGCAGCTCCACCGGGACAGGGGCCTACGAGCAGTACTTC; CDR3: CASSSTGTGAYEQYF
size: few; J: TRBJ1-5; V: TRBV7-9; D: NA; DNA: TGTGCCAGCAGCTCCCCCGGGGCCGGCAATCAGCCCCAGCATTTT; CDR3: CASSSPGAGNQPQHF
size: medium-sized; J: TRBJ2-7; V: TRBV6-6; D: NA; DNA: TGTGCCAGCTCCTCCCGGGGGTCTCACGACGAGCAGTACTTC; CDR3: CASSSRGSHDEQYF
size: NA; J: TRBJ2-3; V: TRBV7-2; D: TRBD1; DNA: TGTGCCAGCAGCTCTCCGACAGGGGAGGATACGCAGTATTTT; CDR3: CASSSPTGEDTQYF
size: NA; J: TRBJ2-6; V: TRBV5-5; D: TRBD1; DNA: TGTGCCAGCAGCAGTCCGGGACAGGGACCGGGAGGGGCCAACGTCCTGACTTTC; CDR3: CASSSPGQGPGGANVLTF
size: NA; J: TRBJ2-2; V: TRBV6-1; D: TRBD1; DNA: TGTGCCAGCAGTGCTTTACAGGGGCAGAACACCGGGGAGCTGTTTTTT; CDR3: CASSALQGQNTGELFF
size: NA; J: TRBJ1-2; V: TRBV15; D: NA; DNA: TGTGCCACCGCTGACCCGGGGGCTCCCATGGGGTATGGCTACACCTTC; CDR3: CATADPGAPMGYGYTF
size: NA; J: TRBJ2-1; V: TRBV9; D: TRBD1; DNA: TGTGCCAGCAGCCAACAGAGTACCGGGACAGGGGCCCATGAGCAGTTCTTC; CDR3: CASSQQSTGTGAHEQFF
size: NA; J: TRBJ2-5; V: TRBV29-1; D: TRBD1; DNA: TGCAGCGTTGATCTACGCTGGACAGGGGGGGTAGAGACCCAGTACTTC; CDR3: CSVDLRWTGGVETQYF
size: NA; J: TRBJ1-1; V: TRBV19; D: NA; DNA: TGTGCCAGTAGTATACCGGGGGTAAACACTGAAGCTTTCTTT; CDR3: CASSIPGVNTEAFF
size: NA; J: TRBJ2-1; V: TRBV5-5; D: TRBD2; DNA: TGTGCCAGCATGGCCAGCGGGAGCCAGGACAATGAGCAGTTCTTC; CDR3: CASMASGSQDNEQFF
size: NA; J: TRBJ2-6; V: TRBV25-1; D: NA; DNA: TGTGCCAGTTCCGGGACATTCGGGGCCAACGTCCTGACTTTC; CDR3: CASSGTFGANVLTF
size: NA; J: TRBJ2-5; V: TRBV11-3; D: NA; DNA: TGTGCCAGCAGCTCCTTACTAGTTGAGGAGACCCAGTACTTC; CDR3: CASSSLLVEETQYF
size: NA; J: TRBJ2-1; V: TRBV7-9; D: NA; DNA: TGTGCCAGCAGCCCAAAAGATTTGGGGATCAGCTCCTACAATGAGCAGTTCTTC; CDR3: CASSPKDLGISSYNEQFF
size: NA; J: TRBJ2-6; V: TRBV2; D: NA; DNA: TGTGCCAGCAGTGGGGGGGTCTCTGGGGCCAACGTCCTGACTTTC; CDR3: CASSGGVSGANVLTF
size: NA; J: TRBJ1-2; V: TRBV29-1; D: TRBD1; DNA: TGCAGCGTTGAAGCGCCAGGGGGCTTATTTGGCTACACCTTC; CDR3: CSVEAPGGLFGYTF
size: few; J: TRBJ1-4; V: TRBV4-1; D: NA; DNA: TGCGCCAGCAGCCAAGAGGGGATCCCTAATGAAAAACTGTTTTTT; CDR3: CASSQEGIPNEKLFF
size: NA; J: TRBJ2-2; V: TRBV2; D: NA; DNA: TGTGCCAGCAGATTTCCCCCTAGCTTGCCCGGGGAGCTGTTTTTT; CDR3: CASRFPPSLPGELFF
size: NA; J: TRBJ2-7; V: TRBV6-5; D: TRBD2; DNA: TGTGCCAGCAGAAAGGGACTAGTGCCTCGCGAGCAGTACTTC; CDR3: CASRKGLVPREQYF
size: few; J: TRBJ2-5; V: TRBV6-1; D: NA; DNA: TGTGCCAGCAGAACCCTTACTAGTTCAGAGACCCAGTACTTC; CDR3: CASRTLTSSETQYF